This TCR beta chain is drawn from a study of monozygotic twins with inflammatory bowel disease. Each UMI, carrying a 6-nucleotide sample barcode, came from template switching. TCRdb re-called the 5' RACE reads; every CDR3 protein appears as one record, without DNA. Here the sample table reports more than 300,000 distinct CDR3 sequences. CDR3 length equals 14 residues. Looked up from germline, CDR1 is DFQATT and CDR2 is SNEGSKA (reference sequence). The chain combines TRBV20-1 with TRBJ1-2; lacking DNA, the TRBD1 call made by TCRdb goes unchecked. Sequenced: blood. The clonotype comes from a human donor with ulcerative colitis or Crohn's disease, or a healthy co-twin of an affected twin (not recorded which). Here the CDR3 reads CSADRTGTDYGYTF.